This record covers a single T cell receptor beta chain. The sample originates from a study of radiation and T cells in renal cell carcinoma. Method: immunoSEQ multiplex PCR; TCRdb's copy keeps in-frame clones and lacks some. The sample holds tens of thousands of clones, approximately 86% seen once. V lost 5 bases to trimming and J lost 7 bases, with 17 bases between them. From germline, CDR1 is SGHTA and CDR2 FQGNSA. CDR3 size: 14 residues. Time point in this sample: blood 4 weeks post-SBRT, at nephrectomy. Treatment: 15 Gy SBRT to primary tumor, nephrectomy 4 weeks later. The gene calls are TRBV7-2 and TRBJ1-2; D is unclear. The sequence was collected from a man aged 50 to 59 with renal cell carcinoma. Here the sequenced sample was blood, taken from a patient whose treatment included radiotherapy and nephrectomy. This chain's CDR3 is CASSDYGRTVGYTF. Here the CDR3 DNA reads TGTGCCAGCAGCGATTATGGCCGGACTGTTGGCTACACCTTC. Full variable domain (remainder filled in from reference TRBV7-2 and TRBJ1-2): GAGVSQSPSNKVTEKGKDVELRCDPISGHTALYWYRQSLGQGLEFLIYFQGNSAPDKSGLPSDRFSAERTGGSVSTLTIQRTQQEDSAVYLCASSDYGRTVGYTFGSGTRLTVV.